A selection of T cell receptor beta chains follows, all from one sample in a study of T and B cells in COVID-19 patients. TCRdb re-analysed the multiplex PCR reads in MiXCR, keeping a single row per CDR3 protein. Altogether a few thousand distinct CDR3 sequences are present, 25% to 30% being singletons, with the ten largest covering 20%. Sequencing input: blood. The receptors originated from a human donor with active COVID-19. Each CDR3 is given with its conserved first and last residue. Each record gives: clone size, J gene, V gene, D gene, CDR3 protein, CDR3 DNA. A D gene is named only where the DNA matches it firmly. Part of the rows lack a size; the others show once, few, many or a class for expanded clones.

clone size: NA; J gene: TRBJ1-4; V gene: TRBV5-1; D gene: TRBD1; CDR3 protein: CASSNAQGINEKLFF; CDR3 DNA: TGCGCCAGCAGCAACGCACAGGGGATTAATGAAAAACTGTTTTTT
clone size: few; J gene: TRBJ2-7; V gene: TRBV4-3; D gene: TRBD2; CDR3 protein: CASSRGTSGGYEQYF; CDR3 DNA: TGCGCCAGCAGCCGCGGGACTAGCGGGGGGTACGAGCAGTACTTC
clone size: NA; J gene: TRBJ1-6; V gene: TRBV18; D gene: NA; CDR3 protein: CASSTAADGNSPLHF; CDR3 DNA: TGTGCCAGCTCAACCGCCGCGGACGGGAATTCACCCCTCCACTTT
clone size: NA; J gene: TRBJ2-2; V gene: TRBV7-2; D gene: NA; CDR3 protein: CASSPRENTGELFF; CDR3 DNA: TGTGCCAGCAGCCCGAGGGAGAACACCGGGGAGCTGTTTTTT
clone size: few; J gene: TRBJ1-1; V gene: TRBV6-2/TRBV6-3; D gene: NA; CDR3 protein: CASSYVGQMNTEAFF; CDR3 DNA: TGTGCCAGCAGTTACGTAGGACAGATGAACACTGAAGCTTTCTTT
clone size: medium-sized; J gene: TRBJ2-7; V gene: TRBV27; D gene: NA; CDR3 protein: CASSPQGGADYEQYF; CDR3 DNA: TGTGCCAGCAGTCCCCAAGGAGGCGCCGATTACGAGCAGTACTTC
clone size: many; J gene: TRBJ2-1; V gene: TRBV12-3/TRBV12-4; D gene: TRBD2; CDR3 protein: CASSLGTSGAEQFF; CDR3 DNA: TGTGCCAGCAGTCTAGGGACTAGCGGGGCAGAGCAGTTCTTC
clone size: NA; J gene: TRBJ2-3; V gene: TRBV7-7; D gene: NA; CDR3 protein: CASSLSGLTDTQYF; CDR3 DNA: TGTGCCAGCAGCTTAAGCGGACTCACAGATACGCAGTATTTT
clone size: medium-sized; J gene: TRBJ2-7; V gene: TRBV12-3/TRBV12-4; D gene: NA; CDR3 protein: CASSSSPAWQQYF; CDR3 DNA: TGTGCCAGCAGTTCTTCCCCAGCGTGGCAGCAGTACTTC
clone size: NA; J gene: TRBJ2-5; V gene: TRBV24-1; D gene: TRBD2; CDR3 protein: CATSDATSGRLQEETQYF; CDR3 DNA: TGTGCCACCAGTGACGCTACTAGCGGGAGGTTACAAGAAGAGACCCAGTACTTC
clone size: NA; J gene: TRBJ2-1; V gene: TRBV19; D gene: TRBD1; CDR3 protein: CASGDRGPAGNEQFF; CDR3 DNA: TGTGCCAGTGGGGACAGGGGCCCGGCAGGCAATGAGCAGTTCTTC
clone size: NA; J gene: TRBJ2-3; V gene: TRBV25-1; D gene: NA; CDR3 protein: CASSEYNGGSTDTQYF; CDR3 DNA: TGTGCCAGCAGTGAATATAACGGGGGAAGCACAGATACGCAGTATTTT
clone size: NA; J gene: TRBJ2-7; V gene: TRBV28; D gene: NA; CDR3 protein: CASSKGTSGSVEQYF; CDR3 DNA: TGTGCCAGCAGCAAGGGAACGAGTGGGAGCGTTGAGCAGTACTTC
clone size: few; J gene: TRBJ2-1; V gene: TRBV14; D gene: TRBD1; CDR3 protein: CASRSGQGAHNEQFF; CDR3 DNA: TGTGCCAGCAGATCGGGACAGGGGGCGCACAATGAGCAGTTCTTC
clone size: few; J gene: TRBJ2-1; V gene: TRBV28; D gene: NA; CDR3 protein: CASTLLPSQESGQFF; CDR3 DNA: TGTGCCAGCACCTTACTGCCTAGCCAAGAATCAGGGCAGTTCTTC
clone size: medium-sized; J gene: TRBJ2-1; V gene: TRBV11-3; D gene: TRBD1; CDR3 protein: CASSHRDREDEQFF; CDR3 DNA: TGTGCCAGCAGCCACCGGGACAGGGAGGATGAGCAGTTCTTC
clone size: NA; J gene: TRBJ2-1; V gene: TRBV6-5; D gene: TRBD2; CDR3 protein: CASSYGGGRGNEQFF; CDR3 DNA: TGTGCCAGCAGTTACGGCGGGGGAAGGGGCAATGAGCAGTTCTTC
clone size: NA; J gene: TRBJ2-1; V gene: TRBV7-2; D gene: TRBD1; CDR3 protein: CASRGGGQGIQFF; CDR3 DNA: TGTGCCAGCAGGGGGGGGGGACAGGGGATCCAGTTCTTC
clone size: medium-sized; J gene: TRBJ1-1; V gene: TRBV18; D gene: NA; CDR3 protein: CASSPPGQMGQGEAFF; CDR3 DNA: TGTGCCAGCTCACCACCGGGGCAGATGGGTCAAGGTGAAGCTTTCTTT
clone size: few; J gene: TRBJ2-7; V gene: TRBV4-3; D gene: TRBD2; CDR3 protein: CASSPWGGGAYEQYF; CDR3 DNA: TGCGCCAGCAGCCCGTGGGGGGGTGGTGCCTACGAGCAGTACTTC
clone size: few; J gene: TRBJ1-1; V gene: TRBV20-1; D gene: NA; CDR3 protein: CSAGSGNTEAFF; CDR3 DNA: TGCAGTGCTGGGAGTGGGAACACTGAAGCTTTCTTT
clone size: NA; J gene: TRBJ2-2; V gene: TRBV6-2/TRBV6-3; D gene: NA; CDR3 protein: CASSSGRNTKELFF; CDR3 DNA: TGTGCCAGCAGTTCAGGCAGGAACACCAAGGAGCTGTTTTTT
clone size: medium-sized; J gene: TRBJ2-3; V gene: TRBV5-4; D gene: TRBD2; CDR3 protein: CASGANPAGGTDTQYF; CDR3 DNA: TGTGCCAGCGGGGCCAACCCGGCGGGGGGCACAGATACGCAGTATTTT
clone size: NA; J gene: TRBJ2-7; V gene: TRBV20-1; D gene: NA; CDR3 protein: CSAREWRQAYEQYF; CDR3 DNA: TGCAGTGCTAGAGAGTGGAGACAGGCGTACGAGCAGTACTTC
clone size: NA; J gene: TRBJ2-5; V gene: TRBV20-1; D gene: TRBD2; CDR3 protein: CSAAGLAGGRGETQYF; CDR3 DNA: TGCAGTGCGGCGGGACTAGCGGGGGGGAGAGGGGAGACCCAGTACTTC
clone size: medium-sized; J gene: TRBJ2-2; V gene: TRBV19; D gene: TRBD2; CDR3 protein: CASSSRGGSGRDTGELFF; CDR3 DNA: TGTGCCAGTAGTTCCCGGGGTGGGAGCGGGAGAGACACCGGGGAGCTGTTTTTT
clone size: few; J gene: TRBJ1-1; V gene: TRBV11-2; D gene: TRBD1; CDR3 protein: CASSLRGRDTEAFF; CDR3 DNA: TGTGCCAGCAGCTTAAGGGGGCGGGACACTGAAGCTTTCTTT
clone size: NA; J gene: TRBJ2-7; V gene: TRBV7-2; D gene: TRBD1; CDR3 protein: CASSLDFPVQGASGSYEQYF; CDR3 DNA: TGTGCCAGCAGCTTAGATTTTCCAGTACAGGGGGCCTCGGGGTCCTACGAGCAGTACTTC
clone size: medium-sized; J gene: TRBJ2-7; V gene: TRBV6-5; D gene: NA; CDR3 protein: CASSRLRGRAGEQYF; CDR3 DNA: TGTGCCAGCAGTCGCCTCCGGGGGCGCGCGGGGGAGCAGTACTTC
clone size: NA; J gene: TRBJ1-1; V gene: TRBV11-2; D gene: NA; CDR3 protein: CASSQGRFKQTEAFF; CDR3 DNA: TGTGCCAGCAGCCAGGGACGGTTTAAGCAGACTGAAGCTTTCTTT
clone size: NA; J gene: TRBJ2-1; V gene: TRBV5-1; D gene: TRBD1; CDR3 protein: CASSLGGQGPNEQFF; CDR3 DNA: TGCGCCAGCAGCTTGGGAGGACAGGGGCCCAATGAGCAGTTCTTC
clone size: NA; J gene: TRBJ2-7; V gene: TRBV5-1; D gene: TRBD2; CDR3 protein: CASSLASLAGAAEQYF; CDR3 DNA: TGCGCCAGCAGCTTGGCCTCTCTAGCGGGGGCCGCCGAGCAGTACTTC
clone size: many; J gene: TRBJ2-7; V gene: TRBV5-4; D gene: NA; CDR3 protein: CASSLQTEFYEQYF; CDR3 DNA: TGTGCCAGCAGCTTGCAGACAGAGTTCTACGAGCAGTACTTC
clone size: medium-sized; J gene: TRBJ2-1; V gene: TRBV18; D gene: NA; CDR3 protein: CASSPIPPNNEQFF; CDR3 DNA: TGTGCCAGCTCACCCATCCCCCCCAACAATGAGCAGTTCTTC
clone size: few; J gene: TRBJ1-6; V gene: TRBV20-1; D gene: NA; CDR3 protein: CSPERTRNSPLHF; CDR3 DNA: TGCAGTCCCGAGAGGACAAGAAATTCACCCCTCCACTTT
clone size: few; J gene: TRBJ2-2; V gene: TRBV24-1; D gene: TRBD1; CDR3 protein: CATSDSTGAGELFF; CDR3 DNA: TGTGCCACCAGTGACTCCACAGGGGCCGGGGAGCTGTTTTTT
clone size: large; J gene: TRBJ2-3; V gene: TRBV10-3; D gene: TRBD2; CDR3 protein: CAISEEGLGVRDTQYF; CDR3 DNA: TGTGCCATCAGTGAGGAGGGACTAGGCGTTAGAGATACGCAGTATTTT
clone size: few; J gene: TRBJ2-1; V gene: TRBV7-2; D gene: NA; CDR3 protein: CASSLGRNNEQFF; CDR3 DNA: TGTGCCAGCAGCCTCGGACGCAACAATGAGCAGTTCTTC
clone size: NA; J gene: TRBJ2-7; V gene: TRBV4-1; D gene: TRBD1; CDR3 protein: CASSQAGTGSGRLTYEQYF; CDR3 DNA: TGCGCCAGCAGCCAAGCCGGGACAGGGTCGGGCAGGCTCACCTACGAGCAGTACTTC
clone size: NA; J gene: TRBJ2-3; V gene: TRBV20-1; D gene: NA; CDR3 protein: CSAMGGSGGTDTQYF; CDR3 DNA: TGCAGTGCCATGGGGGGTTCTGGTGGGACAGATACGCAGTATTTT
clone size: NA; J gene: TRBJ2-1; V gene: TRBV5-6; D gene: TRBD2; CDR3 protein: CASSLAVGGDRRKEQFF; CDR3 DNA: TGTGCCAGCAGCTTAGCCGTGGGGGGGGACCGCCGCAAAGAGCAGTTCTTC
clone size: NA; J gene: TRBJ2-5; V gene: TRBV19; D gene: TRBD2; CDR3 protein: CASSHGTSGRLQEETQYF; CDR3 DNA: TGTGCCAGTAGTCATGGGACTAGCGGGAGGTTACAAGAAGAGACCCAGTACTTC
clone size: many; J gene: TRBJ1-4; V gene: TRBV12-3/TRBV12-4; D gene: NA; CDR3 protein: CASTLETTNEKLFF; CDR3 DNA: TGTGCCAGCACCCTAGAGACAACTAATGAAAAACTGTTTTTT
clone size: few; J gene: TRBJ1-1; V gene: TRBV5-6; D gene: TRBD1; CDR3 protein: CASSPRGVLTEAFF; CDR3 DNA: TGTGCCAGCAGCCCCAGGGGGGTTCTTACTGAAGCTTTCTTT
clone size: NA; J gene: TRBJ2-7; V gene: TRBV29-1; D gene: TRBD1; CDR3 protein: CSVTGQGAAEQYF; CDR3 DNA: TGCAGCGTTACTGGACAGGGGGCCGCCGAGCAGTACTTC
clone size: medium-sized; J gene: TRBJ1-4; V gene: TRBV19; D gene: NA; CDR3 protein: CASSPHQAPNEKLFF; CDR3 DNA: TGTGCCAGTAGCCCGCATCAGGCGCCTAATGAAAAACTGTTTTTT
clone size: medium-sized; J gene: TRBJ1-2; V gene: TRBV27; D gene: TRBD1; CDR3 protein: CASRRDGTVRGYTF; CDR3 DNA: TGTGCCAGCAGGCGAGACGGGACAGTTCGTGGCTACACCTTC
clone size: many; J gene: TRBJ1-2; V gene: TRBV24-1; D gene: NA; CDR3 protein: CATSPGLGRSYTF; CDR3 DNA: TGTGCCACCAGTCCAGGACTGGGTCGTAGCTACACCTTC
clone size: medium-sized; J gene: TRBJ2-7; V gene: TRBV6-5; D gene: TRBD2; CDR3 protein: CASSTSTYEQYF; CDR3 DNA: TGTGCCAGTTCGACTAGCACGTACGAGCAGTACTTC
clone size: few; J gene: TRBJ1-1; V gene: TRBV10-3; D gene: NA; CDR3 protein: CAISELRPNTEAFF; CDR3 DNA: TGTGCCATCAGTGAGCTGAGGCCTAACACTGAAGCTTTCTTT
clone size: medium-sized; J gene: TRBJ2-1; V gene: TRBV20-1; D gene: TRBD1; CDR3 protein: CSATGETGAFYNEQFF; CDR3 DNA: TGCAGTGCTACAGGTGAGACAGGGGCCTTCTACAATGAGCAGTTCTTC
clone size: few; J gene: TRBJ2-7; V gene: TRBV5-1; D gene: NA; CDR3 protein: CASSLLLGQEEQYF; CDR3 DNA: TGCGCCAGCAGCTTGTTGCTCGGTCAGGAGGAGCAGTACTTC
clone size: NA; J gene: TRBJ2-1; V gene: TRBV20-1; D gene: NA; CDR3 protein: CSASTGLRNEQFF; CDR3 DNA: TGCAGTGCTAGTACGGGACTCAGAAATGAGCAGTTCTTC